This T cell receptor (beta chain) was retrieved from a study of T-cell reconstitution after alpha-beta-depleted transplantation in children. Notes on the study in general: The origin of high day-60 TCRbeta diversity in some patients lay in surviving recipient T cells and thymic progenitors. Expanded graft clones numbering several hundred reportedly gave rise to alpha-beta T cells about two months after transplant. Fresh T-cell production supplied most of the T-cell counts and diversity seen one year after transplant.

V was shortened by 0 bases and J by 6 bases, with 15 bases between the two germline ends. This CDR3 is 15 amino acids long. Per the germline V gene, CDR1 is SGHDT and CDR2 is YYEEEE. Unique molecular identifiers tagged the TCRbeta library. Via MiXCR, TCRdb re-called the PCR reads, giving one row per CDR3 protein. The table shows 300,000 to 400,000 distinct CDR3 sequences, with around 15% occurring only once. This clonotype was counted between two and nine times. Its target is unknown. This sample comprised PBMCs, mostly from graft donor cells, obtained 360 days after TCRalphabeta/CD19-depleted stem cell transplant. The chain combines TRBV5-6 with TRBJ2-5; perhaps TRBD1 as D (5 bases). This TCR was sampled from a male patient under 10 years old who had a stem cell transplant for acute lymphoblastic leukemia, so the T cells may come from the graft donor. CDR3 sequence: CASSLGSAGLKTQYF. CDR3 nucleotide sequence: TGTGCCAGCAGCTTGGGGTCCGCAGGGCTGAAGACCCAGTACTTC.